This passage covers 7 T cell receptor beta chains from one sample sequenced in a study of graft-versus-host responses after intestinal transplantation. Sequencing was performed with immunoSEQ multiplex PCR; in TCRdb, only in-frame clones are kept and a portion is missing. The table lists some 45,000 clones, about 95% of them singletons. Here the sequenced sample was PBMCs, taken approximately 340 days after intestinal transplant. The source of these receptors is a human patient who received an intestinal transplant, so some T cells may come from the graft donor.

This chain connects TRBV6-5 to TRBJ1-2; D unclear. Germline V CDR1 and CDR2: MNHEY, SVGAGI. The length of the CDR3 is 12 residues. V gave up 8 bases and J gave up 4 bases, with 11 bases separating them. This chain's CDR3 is CASLAAIYGYTF. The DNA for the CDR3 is TGTGCCAGCTTGGCAGCAATCTATGGCTACACCTTC.

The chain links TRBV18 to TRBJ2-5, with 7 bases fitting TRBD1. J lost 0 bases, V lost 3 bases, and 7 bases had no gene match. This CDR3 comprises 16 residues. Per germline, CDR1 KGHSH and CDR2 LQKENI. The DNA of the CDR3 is TGTGCCAGCTCACCTCTCCTGGACAGGCACCAAGAGACCCAGTACTTC. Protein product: CASSPLLDRHQETQYF.

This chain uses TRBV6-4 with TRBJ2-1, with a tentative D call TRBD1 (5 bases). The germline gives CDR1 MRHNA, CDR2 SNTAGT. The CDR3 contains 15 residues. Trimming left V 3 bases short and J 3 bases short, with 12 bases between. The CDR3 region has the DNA TGTGCCAGCAGTGATAGTGACAGTGACTACAATGAGCAGTTCTTC. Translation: CASSDSDSDYNEQFF.

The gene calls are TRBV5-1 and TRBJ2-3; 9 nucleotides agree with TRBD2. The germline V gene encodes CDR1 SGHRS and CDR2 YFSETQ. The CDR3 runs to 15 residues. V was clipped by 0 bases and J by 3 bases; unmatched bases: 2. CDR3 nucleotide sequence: TGCGCCAGCAGCTTGGGACTAGCGGAGACAGATACGCAGTATTTT. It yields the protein CASSLGLAETDTQYF.

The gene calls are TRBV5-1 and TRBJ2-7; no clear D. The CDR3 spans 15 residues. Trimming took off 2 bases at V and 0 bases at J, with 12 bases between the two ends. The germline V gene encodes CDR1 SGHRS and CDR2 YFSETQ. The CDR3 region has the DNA TGCGCCAGCAGCTTAACGACGGCTGTCTCCTACGAGCAGTACTTC. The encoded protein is CASSLTTAVSYEQYF.

In DNA form, the CDR3 reads TGTGCCAGTAGTATAATGGCAGGCTACTCCTACGAGCAGTACTTC. It is translated as CASSIMAGYSYEQYF. The V call is TRBV19, the J call TRBJ2-7; D unresolved. The CDR3 is 15 residues long. The germline V gene encodes CDR1 LNHDA and CDR2 SQIVND (reference sequence). With 2 bases removed from V and 0 bases from J, the gap between germline ends came to 11 bases.

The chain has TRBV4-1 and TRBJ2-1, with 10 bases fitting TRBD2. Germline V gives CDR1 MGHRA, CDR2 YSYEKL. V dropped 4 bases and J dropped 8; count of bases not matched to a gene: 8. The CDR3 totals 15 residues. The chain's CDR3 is CASSLTTSGFDEQFF. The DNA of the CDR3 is TGCGCCAGCAGCCTTACGACTAGCGGGTTCGATGAGCAGTTCTTC.